This T cell receptor (beta chain) was observed in a study of cytotoxic CD8 clonotypes in ibrutinib-treated CLL. Details on this clone: Its cognate antigen is unknown.

Assay used: immunoSEQ multiplex PCR; TCRdb lists only in-frame clones, some missing. Of about 300,000 clones in the sample, around 69% were seen once. Unmatched junction bases numbered 3, after V lost 1 base and J lost 10 bases. CDR1 is LGHNA, CDR2 YNFKEQ, per germline. This CDR3 has 15 amino acids. Study outcomes and limitations: Clonality was higher at ibrutinib response and returned toward baseline at progression.

Material: PBMCs, obtained at disease progression, from a patient treated with ibrutinib. The chain couples TRBV4-2 to TRBJ2-1, with 14 bases lining up with TRBD2. The source is a human donor with chronic lymphocytic leukemia. CDR3 residues: CASSQAGLAGDEQFF. The CDR3 nucleotides are TGTGCCAGCAGCCAAGCGGGACTAGCGGGAGACGAGCAGTTCTTC.